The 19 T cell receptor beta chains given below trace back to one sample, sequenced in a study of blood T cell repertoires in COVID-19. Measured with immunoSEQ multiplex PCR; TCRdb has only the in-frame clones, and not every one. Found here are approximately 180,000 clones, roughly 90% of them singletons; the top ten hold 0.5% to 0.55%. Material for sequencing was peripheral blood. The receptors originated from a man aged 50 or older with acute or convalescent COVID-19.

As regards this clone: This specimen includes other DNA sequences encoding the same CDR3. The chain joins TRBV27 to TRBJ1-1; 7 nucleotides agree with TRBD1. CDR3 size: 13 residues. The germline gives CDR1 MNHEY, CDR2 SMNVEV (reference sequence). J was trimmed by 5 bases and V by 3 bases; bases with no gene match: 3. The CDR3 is CASSLPGGTEAFF. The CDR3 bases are TGTGCCAGCAGTTTGCCAGGGGGGACTGAAGCTTTCTTT.

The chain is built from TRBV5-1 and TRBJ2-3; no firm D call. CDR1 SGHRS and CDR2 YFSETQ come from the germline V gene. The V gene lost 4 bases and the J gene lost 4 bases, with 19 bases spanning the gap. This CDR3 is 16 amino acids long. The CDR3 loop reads CASSPTLSGSPDTQYF. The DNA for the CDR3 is TGCGCCAGCAGCCCGACCCTGTCGGGTTCTCCAGATACGCAGTATTTT.

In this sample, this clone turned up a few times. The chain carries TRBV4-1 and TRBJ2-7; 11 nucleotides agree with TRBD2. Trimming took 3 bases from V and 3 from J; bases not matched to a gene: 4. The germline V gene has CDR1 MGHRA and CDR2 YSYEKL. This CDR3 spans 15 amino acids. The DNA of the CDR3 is TGCGCCAGCAGCCAGGGACTAGCGGACGGCTACGAGCAGTACTTC. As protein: CASSQGLADGYEQYF.

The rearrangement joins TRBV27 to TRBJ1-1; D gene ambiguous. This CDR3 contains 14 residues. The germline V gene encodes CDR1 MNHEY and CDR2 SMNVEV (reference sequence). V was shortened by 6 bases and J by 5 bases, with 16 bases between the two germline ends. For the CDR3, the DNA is TGTGCCAGCAGGCTTCTGAGGGTTGGGACTGAAGCTTTCTTT. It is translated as CASRLLRVGTEAFF.

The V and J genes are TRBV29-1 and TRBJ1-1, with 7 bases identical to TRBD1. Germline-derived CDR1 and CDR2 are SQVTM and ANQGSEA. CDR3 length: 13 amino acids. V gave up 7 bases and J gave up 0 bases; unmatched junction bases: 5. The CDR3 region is CSAGTAMNTEAFF. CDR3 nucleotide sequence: TGCAGCGCCGGGACAGCAATGAACACTGAAGCTTTCTTT.

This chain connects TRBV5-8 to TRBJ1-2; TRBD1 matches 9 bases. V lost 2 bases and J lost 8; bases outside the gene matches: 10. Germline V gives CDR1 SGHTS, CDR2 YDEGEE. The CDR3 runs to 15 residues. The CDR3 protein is CASSLQDRGVGGYTF. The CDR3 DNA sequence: TGTGCCAGCAGCTTACAGGACAGGGGAGTTGGAGGCTACACCTTC.

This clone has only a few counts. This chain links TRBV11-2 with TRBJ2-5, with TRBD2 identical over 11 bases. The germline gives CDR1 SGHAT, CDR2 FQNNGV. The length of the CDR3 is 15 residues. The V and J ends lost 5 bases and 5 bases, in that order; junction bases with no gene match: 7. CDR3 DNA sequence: TGTGCCAGCAGCGTATCTAGCGGGGGGTGGGAGACCCAGTACTTC. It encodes CASSVSSGGWETQYF.

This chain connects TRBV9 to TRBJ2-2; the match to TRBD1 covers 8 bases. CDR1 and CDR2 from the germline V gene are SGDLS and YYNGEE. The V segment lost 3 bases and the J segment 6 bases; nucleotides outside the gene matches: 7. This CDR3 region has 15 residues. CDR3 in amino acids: CASSAPDRVAGELFF. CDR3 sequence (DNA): TGTGCCAGCAGCGCCCCGGACAGGGTCGCCGGGGAGCTGTTTTTT.

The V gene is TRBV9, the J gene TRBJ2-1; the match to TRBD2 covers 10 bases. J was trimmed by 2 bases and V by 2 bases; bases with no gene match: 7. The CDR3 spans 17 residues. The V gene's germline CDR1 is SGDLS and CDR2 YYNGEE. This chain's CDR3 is CASSVRSGGAAYNEQFF. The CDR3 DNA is TGTGCCAGCAGCGTTCGGAGCGGGGGGGCGGCCTACAATGAGCAGTTCTTC.

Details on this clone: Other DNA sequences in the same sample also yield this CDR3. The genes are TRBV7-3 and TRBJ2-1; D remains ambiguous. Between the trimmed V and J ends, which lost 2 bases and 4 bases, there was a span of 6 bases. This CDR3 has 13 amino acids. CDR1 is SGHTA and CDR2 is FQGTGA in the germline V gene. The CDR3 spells CASSLAEYNEQFF. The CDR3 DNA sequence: TGTGCCAGCAGCTTAGCCGAGTACAATGAGCAGTTCTTC.

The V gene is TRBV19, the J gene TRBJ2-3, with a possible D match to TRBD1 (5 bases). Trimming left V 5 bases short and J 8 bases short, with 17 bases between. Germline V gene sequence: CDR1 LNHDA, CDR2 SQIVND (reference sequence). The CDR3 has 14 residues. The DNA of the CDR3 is TGTGCCAGTAGTGTGACTGTTTCCAGGGCTACGCAGTATTTT. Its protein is CASSVTVSRATQYF.

CDR3 DNA: TGTGCCAGTAGTATGACAGTCCGGGGCAATCAGCCCCAGCATTTT. Amino acid sequence: CASSMTVRGNQPQHF. The rearrangement links TRBV19 to TRBJ1-5; maybe TRBD1 (5 bases). V dropped 3 bases and J dropped 2 bases, with 11 bases sitting between them. The CDR3 runs to 15 residues. The germline V gene has CDR1 LNHDA and CDR2 SQIVND (reference sequence).

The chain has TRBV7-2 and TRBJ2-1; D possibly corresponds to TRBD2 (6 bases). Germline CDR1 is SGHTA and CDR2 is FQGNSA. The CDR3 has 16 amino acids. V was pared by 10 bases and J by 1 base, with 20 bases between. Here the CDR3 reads CATITGTGESYNEQFF. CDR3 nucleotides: TGTGCCACTATAACCGGGACGGGAGAATCCTACAATGAGCAGTTCTTC.

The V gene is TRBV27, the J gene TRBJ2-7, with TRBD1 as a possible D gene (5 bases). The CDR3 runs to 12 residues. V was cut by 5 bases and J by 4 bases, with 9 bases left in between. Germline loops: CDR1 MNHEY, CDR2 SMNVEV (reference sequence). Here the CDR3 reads CASSPPGYEQYF. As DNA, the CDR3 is TGTGCCAGCAGTCCTCCAGGGTACGAGCAGTACTTC.

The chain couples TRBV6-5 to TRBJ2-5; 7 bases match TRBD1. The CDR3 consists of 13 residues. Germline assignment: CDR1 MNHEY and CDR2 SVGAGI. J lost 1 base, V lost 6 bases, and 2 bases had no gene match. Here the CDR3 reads CASRGTAQETQYF. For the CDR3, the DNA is TGTGCCAGCAGAGGGACAGCCCAAGAGACCCAGTACTTC.

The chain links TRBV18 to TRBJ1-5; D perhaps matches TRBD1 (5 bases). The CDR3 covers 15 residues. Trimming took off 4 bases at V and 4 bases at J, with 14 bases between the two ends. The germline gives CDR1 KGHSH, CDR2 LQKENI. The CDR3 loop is CASSLLTAVNQPQHF. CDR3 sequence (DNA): TGTGCCAGCTCACTCCTGACAGCAGTAAATCAGCCCCAGCATTTT.

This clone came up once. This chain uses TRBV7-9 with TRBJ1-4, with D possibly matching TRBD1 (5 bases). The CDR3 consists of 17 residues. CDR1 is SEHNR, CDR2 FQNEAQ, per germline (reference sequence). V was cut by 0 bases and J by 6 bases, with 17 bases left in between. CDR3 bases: TGTGCCAGCAGCTTAGCACTCCCGACAGAAGGAGATGAAAAACTGTTTTTT. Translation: CASSLALPTEGDEKLFF. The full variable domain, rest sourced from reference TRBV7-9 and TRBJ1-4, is DTGVSQNPRHKITKRGQNVTFRCDPISEHNRLYWYRQTLGQGPEFLTYFQNEAQLEKSRLLSDRFSAERPKGSFSTLEIQRTEQGDSAMYLCASSLALPTEGDEKLFFGSGTQLSVL.

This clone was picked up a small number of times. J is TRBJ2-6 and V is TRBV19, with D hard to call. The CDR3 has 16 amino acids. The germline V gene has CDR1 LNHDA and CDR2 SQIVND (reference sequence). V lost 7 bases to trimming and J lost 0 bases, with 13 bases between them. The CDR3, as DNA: TGTGCCAGTACGGCCTTACTAACCTCTGGGGCCAACGTCCTGACTTTC. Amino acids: CASTALLTSGANVLTF.

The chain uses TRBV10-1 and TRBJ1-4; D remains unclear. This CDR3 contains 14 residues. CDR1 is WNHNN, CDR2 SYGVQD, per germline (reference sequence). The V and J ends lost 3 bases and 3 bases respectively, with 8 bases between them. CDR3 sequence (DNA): TGCGCCAGCAGTGAAGGCGGTTCTAATGAAAAACTGTTTTTT. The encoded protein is CASSEGGSNEKLFF.